The 4 T cell receptor beta chains presented below share a single source sample, sequenced in a study of cytomegalovirus exposure and HLA in healthy donors. The assay was immunoSEQ multiplex PCR, and TCRdb's table has in-frame clones only and misses some. The data show roughly 200,000 clones, 80% to 85% seen once. Material: PBMCs. Source of these receptors: a woman between 18 and 29 years old in good health and CMV-seropositive.

This clone has a handful of counts. CDR3 protein: CASSLGQAGNSPLHF. In nucleotides, the CDR3 is TGTGCCAGCAGCTTAGGACAGGCAGGGAATTCACCCCTCCACTTT. The gene calls are TRBV7-9 and TRBJ1-6; the D gene is possibly TRBD1 (6 bases). The CDR3 spans 15 residues. With 1 base removed from V and 7 bases from J, the gap between germline ends came to 11 bases. CDR1 and CDR2 (germline): SEHNR, FQNEAQ (reference sequence).

This clone was seen repeatedly, ten times or more. The V call is TRBV6-5, the J call TRBJ1-2; the match to TRBD1 covers 8 bases. Germline V CDR1 and CDR2: MNHEY, SVGAGI. The J segment lost 3 bases and the V segment lost 2 bases, leaving 5 bases of the junction unmatched. CDR3 length: 15 amino acids. The CDR3 region has the DNA TGTGCCAGCAGTTACATTGGACAGGGTGACTATGGCTACACCTTC. Translation: CASSYIGQGDYGYTF.

A word on this clone: The sample carries other DNA sequences with the same CDR3. This chain connects TRBV4-2 to TRBJ2-7, with 7 bases matching TRBD1. Germline CDR1 reads LGHNA; CDR2 reads YNFKEQ. The CDR3 is 14 residues long. J gave up 3 bases and V 1 base, and 3 bases lay outside the gene matches. DNA for the CDR3: TGTGCCAGCAGCCAAGGACAGGGCGACTACGAGCAGTACTTC. This codes for CASSQGQGDYEQYF.

The chain links TRBV5-1 to TRBJ1-2; D not resolved. CDR1 SGHRS and CDR2 YFSETQ come from the germline V gene. CDR3 length: 14 residues. Trimming took 4 bases from V and 6 from J, leaving 16 bases between them. The CDR3, as DNA: TGCGCCAGCAGCGAAGTGACAACCGTCGATGGCTACACCTTC. It specifies CASSEVTTVDGYTF.